This is a list of T cell receptor beta chains from one sample in a study of response to subunit inactivated influenza vaccine. A single record per CDR3 protein comes from TCRdb applying MiXCR to the RT-PCR reads. The repertoire has roughly 700,000 distinct CDR3 sequences, more than 15% of them found once; the top ten carry 11%. The sample here was PBMCs from blood, taken 11 to 12 days after vaccination. The receptors were sampled from a man aged 50 to 60 who received an inactivated influenza vaccine. CDR3s include the opening cysteine and the closing phenylalanine or tryptophan. Fields, in order: V gene, clone size, J gene, D gene, CDR3 protein, CDR3 DNA. A D gene is named only where the DNA matches it firmly. Rows may omit the clone size; those that give it use once, few, many or a size class.

>TRBV30|few|TRBJ1-6|-
CAWSVTQNFSPLHF
TGTGCCTGGAGTGTAACACAGAATTTTTCACCCCTCCACTTT
>TRBV12-3/TRBV12-4|many|TRBJ1-3|-
CASSLRVPSSGNTIYF
TGTGCCAGCAGTCTCAGGGTGCCTTCCTCTGGAAACACCATATATTTT
>TRBV7-2|few|TRBJ2-1|TRBD2
CASSLAGWGSSGSRDEQFF
TGTGCCAGCAGCTTAGCTGGCTGGGGATCTAGCGGGAGTCGGGATGAGCAGTTCTTC
>TRBV24-1|-|TRBJ2-7|TRBD2
CATSDGAGGSYEQYF
TGTGCCACCAGTGATGGAGCGGGGGGCTCCTACGAGCAGTACTTC
>TRBV14|-|TRBJ2-7|TRBD2
CASSQSRSSGSSF
TGTGCCAGCAGCCAATCCCGGAGTAGCGGGTCCTCTTTC
>TRBV29-1|-|TRBJ1-1|-
CSARYGGVLMNTEAFF
TGCAGCGCGAGGTATGGAGGAGTGCTAATGAACACTGAGGCTTTCTTT
>TRBV28|-|TRBJ2-6|-
CASSTGNGANVLTF
TGTGCCAGCAGTACAGGGAATGGGGCCAACGTCCTGACTTTC
>TRBV7-2|-|TRBJ1-4|-
CASSLGGLREKLFF
TGTGCCAGCAGCTTAGGGGGGCTAAGAGAAAAACTGTTTTTT
>TRBV20-1|few|TRBJ2-7|-
CSARVRGASSYEQYF
TGCAGTGCTAGAGTAAGGGGGGCGAGCTCCTACGAGCAGTACTTC
>TRBV29-1|many|TRBJ2-3|TRBD2
CSSSGRAGGTDTQYF
TGCAGTTCGAGCGGGAGGGCCGGAGGCACAGATACGCAGTATTTT
>TRBV15|many|TRBJ2-3|TRBD1
CATSRDMGTGTGDTDTQYF
TGTGCCACCAGCAGAGATATGGGGACCGGGACAGGAGACACAGATACGCAGTATTTT
>TRBV27|few|TRBJ2-7|-
CASSTPPEQYF
TGTGCCAGCAGTACGCCCCCCGAGCAGTACTTC
>TRBV7-2|-|TRBJ2-7|-
CASTKQVSLTHEQYF
TGTGCCAGCACCAAGCAGGTGTCTTTGACACACGAGCAGTACTTC
>TRBV10-3|many|TRBJ2-3|TRBD2
CAISEGTGGSTDTQYF
TGTGCCATCAGTGAAGGAACGGGAGGTTCCACAGATACGCAGTATTTT
>TRBV3-1|-|TRBJ2-7|TRBD1
CASSQVQQGAYEQYF
TGTGCCAGCAGCCAAGTCCAACAGGGGGCTTACGAGCAGTACTTC